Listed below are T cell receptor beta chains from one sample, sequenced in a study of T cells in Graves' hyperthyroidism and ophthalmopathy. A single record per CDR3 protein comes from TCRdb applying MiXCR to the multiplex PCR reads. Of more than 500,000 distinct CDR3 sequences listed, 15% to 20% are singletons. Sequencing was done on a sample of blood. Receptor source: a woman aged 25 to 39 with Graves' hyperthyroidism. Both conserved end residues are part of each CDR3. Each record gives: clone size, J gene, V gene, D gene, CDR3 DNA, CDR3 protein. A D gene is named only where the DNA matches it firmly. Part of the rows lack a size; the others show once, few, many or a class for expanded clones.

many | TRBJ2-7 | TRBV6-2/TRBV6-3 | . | TGTGCCAGCAGTTTGACCGCTCCGGGACGCGTTGACGAGCAGTACTTC | CASSLTAPGRVDEQYF
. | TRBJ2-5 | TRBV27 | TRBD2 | TGTGCCAGCAGTCCACTCATGGGGGGGGAGACCCAGTACTTC | CASSPLMGGETQYF
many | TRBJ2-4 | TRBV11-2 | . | TGTGCCAGCAGCCAAGAGTCATTGACGAAAAACATTCAGTACTTC | CASSQESLTKNIQYF
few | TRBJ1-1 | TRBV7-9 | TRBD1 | TGTGCCAGCGTTCCCATGACAGGGAAGGAGTGGGTCGTCGGTGAAGCTTTCTTT | CASVPMTGKEWVVGEAFF
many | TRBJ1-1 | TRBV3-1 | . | TGTGCCAGCCGAAGGGGCACTGAAGCTTTCTTT | CASRRGTEAFF
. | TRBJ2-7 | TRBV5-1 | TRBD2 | TGCGCCAGCAGCCCCCCTCGGGGGGGGTACCTCAACTCCTACGAGCAGTACTTC | CASSPPRGGYLNSYEQYF
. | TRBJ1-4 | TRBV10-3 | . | TGTGCCATCAGCCGCGGACTGAATGAAAAACTGTTTTTT | CAISRGLNEKLFF
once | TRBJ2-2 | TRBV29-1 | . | TGCAGCGTTGGTGGGGGGCTGACCACCGGGGAGCTGTTTTTT | CSVGGGLTTGELFF
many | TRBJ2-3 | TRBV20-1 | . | TGCAGTGCAAGTAGAGGGACAAGGGAAGCAGATACGCAGTATTTT | CSASRGTREADTQYF
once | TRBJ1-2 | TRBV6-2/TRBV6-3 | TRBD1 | TGTGCCAGCAGTGAAAGGACACTAGGACAGGACACGGGCTACACCTTC | CASSERTLGQDTGYTF
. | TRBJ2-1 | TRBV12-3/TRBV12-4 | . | TGTGCCAGCACCTCTAGCACTGAGCAGTTCTTC | CASTSSTEQFF
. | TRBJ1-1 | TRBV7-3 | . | TGTGCCAGCAGCTTACCCGGGACACCCGGTGAAGCTTTCTTT | CASSLPGTPGEAFF
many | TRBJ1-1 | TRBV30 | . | TGTGCCTGGAGTTGGGGGGCCGCAGTGAACACTGAAGCTTTCTTT | CAWSWGAAVNTEAFF
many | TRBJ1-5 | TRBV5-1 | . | TGCGCCAGCAGCCCGGACGGGAATCAGCCCCAGCATTTT | CASSPDGNQPQHF
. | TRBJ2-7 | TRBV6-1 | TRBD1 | TGTGCCAGCAGGTCCAACAGGGGGCTCATTCTCGCCCTTTCCTACGAGCAGTACTTC | CASRSNRGLILALSYEQYF
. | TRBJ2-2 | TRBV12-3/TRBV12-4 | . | TGTGCCAGCAGTTTTCAGGCCGTGAACACCGGGGAGCTGTTTTTT | CASSFQAVNTGELFF
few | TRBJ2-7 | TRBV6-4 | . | TGTGCCAGCAGTGTTGACCACTCTACCTACGAGCAGTACTTC | CASSVDHSTYEQYF
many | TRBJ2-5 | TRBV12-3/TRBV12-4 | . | TGTGCCAGCAACACCCTGGGGGGGGCAGTGGAGACCCAGTACTTC | CASNTLGGAVETQYF
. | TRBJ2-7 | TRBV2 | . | TGTGCCAGCAGTTGGGACCCCTCCTCCAGCGAGCAGTACTTC | CASSWDPSSSEQYF
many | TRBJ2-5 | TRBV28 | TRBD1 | TGTGCCAGCATGGGACAGGACCAAGAGACCCAGTACTTC | CASMGQDQETQYF
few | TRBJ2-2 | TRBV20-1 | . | TGCAGTGCATTGGGACTCACCGGGGAGCTGTTTTTT | CSALGLTGELFF
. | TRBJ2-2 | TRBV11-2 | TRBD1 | TGTGCCAGCAGTTACTCACAGGGGACCCGGGAGCTGTTTTTT | CASSYSQGTRELFF
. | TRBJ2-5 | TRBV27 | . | TGTGCCACTGAGGAGACCCAGTACTTC | CATEETQYF
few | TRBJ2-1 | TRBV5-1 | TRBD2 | TGCGCCAGCAGCCCATCACAGGGACTAGCGGGATACTCTAGGTACAATGAGCAGTTCTTC | CASSPSQGLAGYSRYNEQFF
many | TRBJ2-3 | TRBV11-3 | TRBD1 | TGTGCCAGCAGCTTAGATCCACCAGGGACAGGATATAGGACAGATACGCAGTATTTT | CASSLDPPGTGYRTDTQYF
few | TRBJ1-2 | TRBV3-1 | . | TGTGCCAGCATGCCGGACAACAGGGTTGCCTATGGCTACACCTTC | CASMPDNRVAYGYTF
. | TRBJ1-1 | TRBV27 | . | TGTGCCAGCAGCGACCGGGACGGTAACACTGAAGCTTTCTTT | CASSDRDGNTEAFF
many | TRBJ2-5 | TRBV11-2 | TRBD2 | TGTGCCAGCAGCTTAGATCCTGGGCTAGCGGGAGGGCTCCAAGAGACCCAGTACTTC | CASSLDPGLAGGLQETQYF
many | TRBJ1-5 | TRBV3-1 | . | TGTGCCAGCAGCCAAGATCCGGGGCGAGGTCAGCCCCAGCATTTT | CASSQDPGRGQPQHF
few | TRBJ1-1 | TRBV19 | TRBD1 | TGTGCCAGTAGTATGCGGACAGGGCAGGGGAACACTGAAGCTTTCTTT | CASSMRTGQGNTEAFF
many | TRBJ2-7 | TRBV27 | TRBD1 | TGTGCCAGCAGTCGTCGGGGACAGGCTGCCGAGCTTTTTCCCTACGAGCAGTACTTC | CASSRRGQAAELFPYEQYF
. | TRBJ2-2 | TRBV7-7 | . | TGTGCTAGCAGCTCCGATACTGGCGGGGAGCTGTTTTTT | CASSSDTGGELFF
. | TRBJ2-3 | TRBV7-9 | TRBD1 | TGTGCCAGCAGCTCCACCGGGACAGGGGAAACGAAGTTCACAGATACGCAGTATTTT | CASSSTGTGETKFTDTQYF
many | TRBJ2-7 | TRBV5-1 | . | TGCGCCAGCAGACCCGGGTCGAGCCCCTACGAGCAGTACTTC | CASRPGSSPYEQYF
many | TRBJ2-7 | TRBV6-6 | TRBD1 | TGTGCCAGCAGTTACGTCCCACGGGACAGGGCCCACTACGAGCAGTACTTC | CASSYVPRDRAHYEQYF
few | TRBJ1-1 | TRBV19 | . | TGTGCCAGTAGTATACCCGTGGGGACTGAAGCTTTCTTT | CASSIPVGTEAFF
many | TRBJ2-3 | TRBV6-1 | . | TGTGCCAGCAGTAAAGGGACGGCGAGCACAGATACGCAGTATTTT | CASSKGTASTDTQYF
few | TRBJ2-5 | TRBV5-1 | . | TGCGCCAGCAGCGGCCGGGTTCAAGAGACCCAGTACTTC | CASSGRVQETQYF
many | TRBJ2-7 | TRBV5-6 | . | TGTGCCAGCAGAAGACGGGACTTCAGTAATTACGAGCAGTACTTC | CASRRRDFSNYEQYF
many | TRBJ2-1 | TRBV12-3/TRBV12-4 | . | TGTGCCAGCAGTTTCGGCGTCGGACCCAATGAGCAGTTCTTC | CASSFGVGPNEQFF
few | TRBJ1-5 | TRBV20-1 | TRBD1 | TGCAGTGCCGCCCGGGACAGGGGAAATCAGCCCCAGCATTTT | CSAARDRGNQPQHF
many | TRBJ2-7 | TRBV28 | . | TGTGCCAGCAGGTTCCCGGGGTTCGGCGAGCAGTACTTC | CASRFPGFGEQYF